This T cell receptor beta chain stems from a study of cytomegalovirus exposure and HLA in healthy donors. Primers included in the PCR were 60 Vbeta and 13 Jbeta primers. Method: immunoSEQ multiplex PCR; TCRdb's copy keeps in-frame clones and lacks some. The repertoire consists of roughly 160,000 clones, with approximately 77% occurring once and the leading ten covering around 2.1%. The CDR3 is 13 residues long. The V end was cut by 0 bases, the J end by 7 bases, with 11 bases between. Germline CDR1 reads SGHRS; CDR2 reads YFSETQ. The gene calls are TRBV5-1 and TRBJ2-7; possible D gene TRBD1, 6 bases. Sequencing input: PBMCs. This TCR came from a man aged 50-59 years in good health and CMV-seropositive. The CDR3 bases are TGCGCCAGCAGCTTGGACAGGGTCAATGAGCAGTACTTC. Translated: CASSLDRVNEQYF.